This T cell receptor beta chain was obtained from a study of T cells after yellow fever vaccination. General study findings and limits: Contamination by abundant bulk-population clonotypes could be present in FACS-sorted repertoires.

Germline CDR1 SGHRS, CDR2 YFSETQ. The J segment lost 2 bases and the V segment lost 2 bases, leaving 13 bases of the junction unmatched. There are 19 residues in the CDR3. TCRdb reprocessed the 5' RACE reads via MiXCR and lists one record per CDR3 protein. The sample shows some 110,000 distinct CDR3 sequences, more than 5.5% of them seen only once. This clonotype was observed many times. No antigen is known for it. This TCR was recovered from a man younger than 35 who received the YFV17D yellow fever vaccine. This chain links TRBV5-1 with TRBJ2-3, with 11 nucleotides matching TRBD2. The sequencing used CD4+ T cells sorted from PBMCs, collected 45 days after the first yellow fever vaccination. The CDR3 is CASSFIPSGGLRDTDTQYF. The CDR3, as DNA: TGCGCCAGCAGCTTCATCCCTAGCGGGGGGCTACGGGACACAGATACGCAGTATTTT.